This TCR beta chain is drawn from a study of blood T cells in healthy people across ages. Alongside a J-beta primer mix, a sample-barcoded 5' primer served in a second PCR lasting about 6 to 11 cycles. In TCRdb, the 5' RACE reads were re-called with MiXCR into one record per CDR3 protein. The repertoire holds roughly 1.7 million distinct CDR3 sequences, about 31% seen once, with roughly 12% in the top ten. In the case of this clonotype: The target antigen is unknown.

Study findings and constraints: Aged donors had fewer naive CD4+ cells and lower diversity than long-lived donors. As age increased, TCR beta diversity per million T cells fell in a roughly linear fashion.

CDR1 LGHNA and CDR2 YNFKEQ come from the germline V gene. V was trimmed by 0 bases and J by 1 base, leaving 12 bases between them. The CDR3 contains 16 residues. Isolation yielded PBMCs, at least 6.5 million per sample, in every case. Sequencing used blood. This sequence originates from a woman aged 25 to 45 in good health. The chain couples TRBV4-2 to TRBJ1-2, with D uncertain. For the CDR3, the DNA is TGTGCCAGCAGCCAAGATTGGCAGGCCCATAACTATGGCTACACCTTC. Translation: CASSQDWQAHNYGYTF.